The 29 T cell receptor beta chains presented below share a single source sample, sequenced in a study of T-cell memory formation after mild COVID-19. MiXCR, run by TCRdb on the 5' RACE reads, gives a single entry per CDR3 protein. The repertoire consists of hundreds of thousands of distinct CDR3 sequences, with roughly 20% occurring once and the leading ten covering around 9.2%. The source material was PBMCs or a T cell subset sorted from them (not recorded which). Receptor source: an adult woman who had mild COVID-19 (a few samples of this study predate the infection). Cell type and time point are not known.

This clonotype was seen only a few times. The V and J genes are TRBV5-6 and TRBJ2-7, with 11 bases that match TRBD2. V was clipped by 4 bases and J by 5 bases; unmatched bases: 5. Germline values: CDR1 SGHDT, CDR2 YYEEEE. This CDR3 contains 14 residues. The CDR3 reads CASSHGTSGHEQYF. For the CDR3, the DNA is TGTGCCAGCAGCCACGGGACTAGCGGCCACGAGCAGTACTTC. The variable domain in full, with the rest retrieved from reference TRBV5-6 and TRBJ2-7, is DAGVTQSPTHLIKTRGQQVTLRCSPKSGHDTVSWYQQALGQGPQFIFQYYEEEERQRGNFPDRFSGHQFPNYSSELNVNALLLGDSALYLCASSHGTSGHEQYFGPGTRLTVT.

V usage is TRBV2 and J usage is TRBJ1-2; 11 bases match TRBD1. Germline V gene data show CDR1 as SNHLY and CDR2 as FYNNEI. V shed 6 bases, J shed 0 bases, and the junction held 3 bases outside the gene matches. The CDR3 is 15 amino acids. In nucleotides, the CDR3 is TGTGCCAGCAGAAGGGACAGGGGGGCTAACTATGGCTACACCTTC. Its translation is CASRRDRGANYGYTF.

The chain combines TRBV20-1 with TRBJ2-4; 9 nucleotides line up with TRBD1. Germline CDR1 and CDR2: DFQATT and SNEGSKA (reference sequence). The CDR3 covers 19 residues. V lost 3 bases, J lost 0 bases, and 15 bases stayed unmatched. CDR3 loop: CSASWGQGDHYLAKNIQYF. CDR3 nucleotide sequence: TGCAGTGCTAGTTGGGGACAGGGCGACCATTATCTAGCCAAAAACATTCAGTACTTC.

This chain links TRBV18 with TRBJ1-2; no firm D call. Trimming removed 1 base from V and 8 bases from J, with 11 bases in between. The CDR3 contains 13 residues. In germline, CDR1 is KGHSH, CDR2 LQKENI. The CDR3 nucleotides are TGTGCCAGCTCACCACTGGAGGGCGGGGGCTACACCTTC. Translating it yields CASSPLEGGGYTF.

V gene TRBV12-3 or TRBV12-4 combines with J gene TRBJ2-4; TRBD1 agrees at 7 bases. V lost 6 bases and J lost 1; bases outside the gene matches: 3. CDR3 length: 14 residues. In nucleotides, the CDR3 is TGTGCCAGCAGACAGGGGCTGGCCAAAAACATTCAGTACTTC. This sequence encodes CASRQGLAKNIQYF.

The rearrangement links TRBV27 to TRBJ2-7; possible D gene TRBD1, 6 bases. Deletions cut 5 bases from V and 2 bases from J, with 13 bases between. CDR1 is MNHEY and CDR2 is SMNVEV in the germline V gene (reference sequence). The CDR3 has 14 amino acids. The CDR3 DNA reads as TGTGCCAGCAGTCTACAGGGTTTGGCCTACGAGCAGTACTTC. This translates into CASSLQGLAYEQYF.

The chain employs TRBV18 and TRBJ2-5; 9 nucleotides agree with TRBD1. J lost 5 bases, V lost 2 bases, and 3 bases had no gene match. The CDR3 spans 14 residues. Germline V lookup: CDR1 KGHSH, CDR2 LQKENI. CDR3 nucleotide sequence: TGTGCCAGCTCACCAGGGACAGGGATCGAGACCCAGTACTTC. This encodes CASSPGTGIETQYF.

The chain employs TRBV5-1 and TRBJ2-3; D not resolved. Germline V gives CDR1 SGHRS, CDR2 YFSETQ. Trimming removed 0 bases at V and 0 bases at J, with 11 bases between. The CDR3 has 16 amino acids. CDR3 residues: CASSLEPALSTDTQYF. The CDR3 coding sequence is TGCGCCAGCAGCTTGGAACCGGCCCTCAGCACAGATACGCAGTATTTT. Full variable domain (rest looked up from reference TRBV5-1 and TRBJ2-3): KAGVTQTPRYLIKTRGQQVTLSCSPISGHRSVSWYQQTPGQGLQFLFEYFSETQRNKGNFPGRFSGRQFSNSRSEMNVSTLELGDSALYLCASSLEPALSTDTQYFGPGTRLTVL.

This clonotype was recorded at least ten times. This chain connects TRBV5-5 to TRBJ1-1; D call uncertain. This CDR3 spans 14 amino acids. CDR1 SGHKS and CDR2 YYEKEE come from the germline V gene (reference sequence). V lost 0 bases and J 3 bases, leaving 9 bases between the germline ends. This CDR3 reads CASSLADSYTEAFF. In DNA form, the CDR3 reads TGTGCCAGCAGCTTGGCGGATTCTTACACTGAAGCTTTCTTT. The full variable domain, with the rest looked up from reference TRBV5-5 and TRBJ1-1, is DAGVTQSPTHLIKTRGQQVTLRCSPISGHKSVSWYQQVLGQGPQFIFQYYEKEERGRGNFPDRFSARQFPNYSSELNVNALLLGDSALYLCASSLADSYTEAFFGQGTRLTVV.

This clonotype was found a few times. In DNA, the CDR3 is TGTGCCAGCAGCCCGGACCGCCTTGACTATGGCTACACCTTC. It translates to CASSPDRLDYGYTF. The chain joins TRBV12-3 or TRBV12-4 to TRBJ1-2; D is unclear. V gave up 6 bases and J gave up 3 bases, with 14 bases separating them. The CDR3 is made up of 14 amino acids.

The V gene is TRBV10-3, the J gene TRBJ2-3; 7 bases line up with TRBD1. The CDR3 contains 16 residues. V lost 5 bases to trimming and J lost 2 bases; unmatched junction nucleotides: 10. Looked up from germline, CDR1 is ENHRY and CDR2 is SYGVKD. The CDR3 loop reads CAISPGDSPFTDTQYF. Here the CDR3 DNA reads TGTGCCATCAGTCCCGGGGACAGCCCATTCACAGATACGCAGTATTTT.

The chain is built from TRBV7-2 and TRBJ1-2; 8 bases line up with TRBD1. The CDR3 loop spans 15 amino acids. The germline gives CDR1 SGHTA, CDR2 FQGNSA. V lost 1 base and J lost 5; bases outside the gene matches: 6. CDR3 residues: CASSLETGAHYGYTF. The DNA of the CDR3 is TGTGCCAGCAGCTTAGAGACAGGGGCTCATTATGGCTACACCTTC.

This clonotype was seen more than once but under ten times. Its ends do not fully match the called genes, so a read error is possible. The rearrangement links TRBV18 to TRBJ2-3; tentative D call: TRBD1 (5 bases). The CDR3 loop spans 18 amino acids. The germline V gene encodes CDR1 KGHSH and CDR2 LQKENI. CDR3 sequence: CASSPLQGPGLVRDTQYF. The CDR3 DNA follows: TGTGCCAGCTCGCCACTCCAGGGTCCGGGCCTAGTTAGAGATACGCAGTATTTT.

The chain uses TRBV6-1 and TRBJ2-2, with D perhaps TRBD2 (6 bases). CDR1 and CDR2 (germline): MNHNS, SASEGT. There are 14 residues in the CDR3. V lost 8 bases and J 4 bases, leaving 14 bases between the germline ends. The CDR3 bases are TGTGCCAGCTCTCTGGACTACTTCACCGGGGAGCTGTTTTTT. Amino acids: CASSLDYFTGELFF.

This clonotype was recorded many times. The CDR3 DNA is TGTGCCAGCAGCTTAGTTCCGGATACGCAGTATTTT. Translation: CASSLVPDTQYF. The chain links TRBV7-2 to TRBJ2-3, with unresolved D. Germline lookup yields CDR1 SGHTA and CDR2 FQGNSA. The ends were cut back, 1 base at V and 6 bases at J, with 5 bases in the middle. This CDR3 contains 12 residues.

The chain combines TRBV4-3 with TRBJ2-2; the match to TRBD2 covers 9 bases. After removal of 2 bases from V and 5 bases from J, the junction contained 9 bases not matched to a gene. Germline V gene lookup returns CDR1 LGHNA and CDR2 YSLEER. The CDR3 loop spans 17 amino acids. CDR3 DNA: TGCGCCAGCAGCCAATCCAGGGGACTAGCTATGACCGGGGAGCTGTTTTTT. Protein product: CASSQSRGLAMTGELFF.

This clonotype has only a few counts. This sequence joins TRBV19 and TRBJ2-7, with 12 bases fitting TRBD2. CDR1 LNHDA and CDR2 SQIVND come from the germline V gene (reference sequence). The CDR3 is made up of 14 amino acids. The ends lost 6 bases at V and 7 bases at J; junction bases unmatched: 7. CDR3 region: CASRLTSGSWEQYF. CDR3 sequence (DNA): TGTGCCAGTAGGCTGACTAGCGGGAGTTGGGAGCAGTACTTC.

The chain joins TRBV9 to TRBJ2-6, with TRBD2 matching 7 bases. CDR1 is SGDLS, CDR2 YYNGEE, per germline. The CDR3 contains 17 residues. The junction had 8 bases not matched to a gene; V was cut back by 4 bases and J by 1 base. The CDR3 DNA reads as TGTGCCAGCAGCCCCTCGGGCGGGAGTTCTGGGGCCAACGTCCTGACTTTC. This sequence encodes CASSPSGGSSGANVLTF.

This clonotype has just a few counts. The chain joins TRBV2 to TRBJ2-6, with D hard to call. The CDR3 runs to 14 residues. Germline CDR1 reads SNHLY; CDR2 reads FYNNEI. Trimming stripped 7 bases from V and 0 bases from J, with 7 bases between. The CDR3: CASTPSSGANVLTF. CDR3 bases: TGTGCCAGCACCCCGAGCTCTGGGGCCAACGTCCTGACTTTC.

The genes are TRBV27 and TRBJ1-5; 8 nucleotides match TRBD1. V was pared by 6 bases and J by 2 bases, with 9 bases of the junction left unmatched. Germline loops: CDR1 MNHEY, CDR2 SMNVEV (reference sequence). This CDR3 comprises 16 residues. CDR3 loop: CASRLNWGQGNQPQHF. CDR3 DNA sequence: TGTGCCAGCAGATTAAATTGGGGACAGGGCAATCAGCCCCAGCATTTT.

This clonotype showed up just a few times. The chain links TRBV12-3 or TRBV12-4 to TRBJ1-2, with D uncertain. CDR3 length equals 12 residues. V shed 3 bases and J shed 5 bases, with 7 bases lying between them. The CDR3 sequence: CASSLGRYGYTF. The CDR3 region has the DNA TGTGCCAGCAGTTTGGGGAGGTATGGCTACACCTTC.

This chain uses TRBV5-1 with TRBJ2-1; no reliable D call. CDR1 and CDR2 (germline): SGHRS, YFSETQ. The germline V and J ends were trimmed by 5 bases and 2 bases, with 8 bases remaining between them. The CDR3 runs to 13 residues. CDR3: CASRPVAYNEQFF. DNA for the CDR3: TGCGCCAGCAGACCCGTCGCCTACAATGAGCAGTTCTTC.

The J gene is TRBJ1-2, the V gene TRBV20-1; D is possibly TRBD1 (6 bases). The CDR3 covers 13 residues. Looked up from germline, CDR1 is DFQATT and CDR2 is SNEGSKA (reference sequence). The V end was cut by 2 bases, the J end by 0 bases, with 7 bases between. Here the CDR3 reads CSARQGSNYGYTF. Here the CDR3 DNA reads TGCAGTGCTAGACAGGGGTCTAACTATGGCTACACCTTC.

This chain connects TRBV7-2 to TRBJ2-1, with TRBD2 as a possible D gene (6 bases). The CDR3 length is 16 residues. V lost 1 base to trimming and J lost 4 bases, with 14 bases between them. Germline assignment: CDR1 SGHTA and CDR2 FQGNSA. This CDR3 reads CASSLEPAGDYNEQFF. The CDR3 DNA follows: TGTGCCAGCAGCTTAGAGCCAGCGGGCGATTACAATGAGCAGTTCTTC.

The chain combines TRBV3-1 with TRBJ1-2; D is unresolved. Germline values: CDR1 LGHDT, CDR2 YNNKEL (reference sequence). V was clipped by 1 base and J by 6 bases, with 3 bases between them. The CDR3 has 11 residues. For the CDR3, the DNA is TGTGCCAGCAGCCAAGGCCATGGCTACACCTTC. Translating it yields CASSQGHGYTF.

CDR3 protein: CASSFSVQGNEQFF. CDR3 DNA sequence: TGTGCCAGCAGCTTTTCAGTACAGGGAAATGAGCAGTTCTTC. The genes are TRBV7-9 and TRBJ2-1; possible D gene TRBD1, 6 bases. Trimming took 3 bases from V and 7 from J, leaving 13 bases between them. CDR1 and CDR2 from the germline V gene are SEHNR and FQNEAQ (reference sequence). This CDR3 is built from 14 residues. Supplemented by reference TRBV7-9 and TRBJ2-1, the full variable domain reads DTGVSQNPRHKITKRGQNVTFRCDPISEHNRLYWYRQTLGQGPEFLTYFQNEAQLEKSRLLSDRFSAERPKGSFSTLEIQRTEQGDSAMYLCASSFSVQGNEQFFGPGTRLTVL.

CDR3 residues: CASSFLTGVMANEQFF. The CDR3 nucleotides are TGTGCCAGCAGCTTTCTGACAGGGGTTATGGCCAATGAGCAGTTCTTC. The chain is built from TRBV7-9 and TRBJ2-1, with 8 bases that match TRBD1. This CDR3 region has 16 residues. Germline-derived CDR1 and CDR2 are SEHNR and FQNEAQ (reference sequence). V shed 3 bases and J 6 bases; nucleotides not matched to a gene: 10. Variable domain in full (rest from reference TRBV7-9 and TRBJ2-1): DTGVSQNPRHKITKRGQNVTFRCDPISEHNRLYWYRQTLGQGPEFLTYFQNEAQLEKSRLLSDRFSAERPKGSFSTLEIQRTEQGDSAMYLCASSFLTGVMANEQFFGPGTRLTVL.

This sequence joins TRBV12-3 or TRBV12-4 and TRBJ2-1; 13 nucleotides line up with TRBD2. Trimming removed 5 bases from V and 10 bases from J; junction bases left unmatched: 8. This CDR3 spans 15 amino acids. CDR3 sequence reads: CASSPPTSGRLEQFF. The CDR3 coding sequence is TGTGCCAGCAGTCCACCGACTAGCGGGAGGTTGGAGCAGTTCTTC.

The chain uses TRBV15 and TRBJ2-1; perhaps TRBD2 as D (6 bases). Trimming stripped 3 bases from V and 10 bases from J, with 19 bases between. CDR3 size: 15 residues. CDR1 is LNHNV, CDR2 YYDKDF, per germline (reference sequence). The CDR3 coding sequence is TGTGCCACCAGCAGGCGGCTAGCGCGTTACCAGGAGCAGTTCTTC. Its protein product is CATSRRLARYQEQFF.